A single sample gave rise to the 18 T cell receptor beta chains below, sequenced in a study of T cell responses to AZD1222 COVID-19 vaccine. Assay used: immunoSEQ multiplex PCR; TCRdb lists only in-frame clones, some missing. The data hold some 140,000 clones, with approximately 90% observed a single time. Material: peripheral blood, obtained on day 0 of AZD1222 vaccination. The source is an adult in good health.

This clone appeared a few times. The gene calls are TRBV5-5 and TRBJ2-7, with D possibly being TRBD1 or TRBD2 (5 bases each). V was cut by 1 base and J by 4 bases, with 12 bases left in between. The CDR3 totals 14 residues. Germline CDR1 is SGHKS and CDR2 is YYEKEE (reference sequence). This CDR3 reads CASSLIGDGYEQYF. DNA for the CDR3: TGTGCCAGCAGCTTGATCGGGGACGGGTACGAGCAGTACTTC.

The V and J genes are TRBV5-4 and TRBJ2-7; the D is unclear. This CDR3 is 13 amino acids long. Deletions cut 4 bases from V and 2 bases from J, with 10 bases between. The germline V gene encodes CDR1 SGHNT and CDR2 YYREEE (reference sequence). CDR3 nucleotides: TGTGCCAGCAGCGAGCCTAGAACCTACGAGCAGTACTTC. This translates into CASSEPRTYEQYF. Full variable domain (outside the CDR3, taken from reference TRBV5-4 and TRBJ2-7): ETGVTQSPTHLIKTRGQQVTLRCSSQSGHNTVSWYQQALGQGPQFIFQYYREEENGRGNFPPRFSGLQFPNYSSELNVNALELDDSALYLCASSEPRTYEQYFGPGTRLTVT.

This clone was detected a few times. The gene calls are TRBV21-1 and TRBJ1-5; the DNA was not compared with TRBD1, the D call given in the table. TRBV21-1 is deemed a pseudogene. The CDR3 has 15 amino acids. The CDR3 sequence is CASSKGTGENQPQHF. The CDR3 DNA reads TGTGCCAGCAGCAAAGGGACAGGGGAGAATCAGCCCCAGCATTTT.

This clone has just one count. V usage is TRBV23-1 and J usage is TRBJ1-4, with D possibly being TRBD1 (6 bases). TRBV23-1 is sorted into the ORF group, with uncertain function. The CDR3 has 16 amino acids. Trimming took off 8 bases at V and 5 bases at J, with 21 bases between the two ends. Written as DNA, the CDR3 is TGCGCCAGCCTCCGCCTTGGGGGCAGGGGAAATGAAAAACTGTTTTTT. Translating gives CASLRLGGRGNEKLFF.

This chain joins TRBV10-3 and TRBJ2-2; perhaps TRBD2 as D (7 bases). V shed 3 bases and J shed 5 bases, with 13 bases lying between them. Looked up from germline, CDR1 is ENHRY and CDR2 is SYGVKD. The CDR3 is made up of 15 amino acids. CDR3 sequence reads: CAISERGARTGELFF. In nucleotides, the CDR3 is TGTGCCATCAGTGAACGGGGGGCGCGGACCGGGGAGCTGTTTTTT.

This clone was found a few times. V is TRBV18 and J is TRBJ1-3, with TRBD1 as a possible D gene (5 bases). This CDR3 is 18 amino acids long. The ends were cut back, 2 bases at V and 0 bases at J, with 17 bases in the middle. CDR1 is KGHSH, CDR2 LQKENI, per germline. This CDR3 reads CASSPYAGTEASGNTIYF. The DNA for the CDR3 is TGTGCCAGCTCACCATATGCCGGGACGGAAGCCTCTGGAAACACCATATATTTT.

The chain couples TRBV11-2 to TRBJ2-3; D not resolved. In germline, CDR1 is SGHAT, CDR2 FQNNGV. CDR3 length equals 13 residues. Trimming took 2 bases from V and 3 from J, leaving 6 bases between them. This CDR3 reads CASSLPGTDTQYF. Here the CDR3 DNA reads TGTGCCAGCAGCTTACCGGGTACAGATACGCAGTATTTT.

The V gene is TRBV7-8, the J gene TRBJ2-5, with D hard to call. This CDR3 is built from 13 residues. Germline V gene data show CDR1 as SGHVS and CDR2 as FQNEAQ. V was shortened by 2 bases and J by 6 bases, with 10 bases between the two germline ends. The CDR3 loop reads CASSLLGLQTQYF. The CDR3 nucleotides read TGTGCCAGCAGCTTATTGGGCTTGCAGACCCAGTACTTC.

This clone was picked up a small number of times. This sequence joins TRBV28 and TRBJ1-5; TRBD1 is a possible D gene (6 bases). The CDR3 length is 15 residues. Trimming took off 4 bases at V and 2 bases at J, with 12 bases between the two ends. Germline CDR1 reads MDHEN; CDR2 reads SYDVKM. CDR3 amino acids: CASSSGARGNQPQHF. CDR3 nucleotide sequence: TGTGCCAGCAGTTCAGGGGCGAGGGGCAATCAGCCCCAGCATTTT.

The rearrangement joins TRBV25-1 to TRBJ1-1; 8 bases match TRBD1. CDR1 and CDR2 (germline): MGHDK, SYGVNS. The CDR3 loop spans 14 amino acids. The trim removed 2 bases at V and 3 bases at J, leaving 2 bases unmatched. CDR3 sequence: CASSEQGAYTEAFF. In nucleotides, the CDR3 is TGTGCCAGCAGTGAACAGGGGGCGTACACTGAAGCTTTCTTT.

The J gene is TRBJ2-1, the V gene TRBV19; 11 bases are shared with TRBD1. The CDR3 covers 15 residues. With V trimmed by 5 bases and J by 8 bases, 8 bases remained unmatched. The germline V gene encodes CDR1 LNHDA and CDR2 SQIVND (reference sequence). CDR3 region: CASSAPDRGLDEQFF. CDR3 coding DNA: TGTGCCAGTAGTGCCCCGGACAGGGGGCTTGATGAGCAGTTCTTC.

The chain combines TRBV24-1 with TRBJ2-7; D may match TRBD1 or TRBD2 (5 bases each). V gave up 5 bases and J gave up 0 bases, with 13 bases separating them. CDR1 KGHDR and CDR2 SFDVKD come from the germline V gene. The CDR3 sequence is 15 residues long. The CDR3 DNA is TGTGCCACCAGTGCCGCAGGGACCAGCTCCTACGAGCAGTACTTC. Protein product: CATSAAGTSSYEQYF.

The chain recombines TRBV4-1 with TRBJ2-5; the match to TRBD2 covers 14 bases. With 3 bases clipped from V and 4 bases from J, the junction kept 4 bases outside the gene matches. CDR3 length equals 16 residues. CDR1 and CDR2 from the germline V gene are MGHRA and YSYEKL. CDR3 coding DNA: TGCGCCAGCAGCCAGAAGGGACTAGCGGGGGTAGAGACCCAGTACTTC. This gives the protein CASSQKGLAGVETQYF.

A note on this clone: An end of the junction differs from the germline gene, which may be a read error. The V call is TRBV6-7, the J call TRBJ1-2, with unresolved D. TRBV6-7 is sorted into the ORF group, with uncertain function. The CDR3 contains 10 residues. Here the CDR3 reads CASSYRSPVF. The CDR3 bases are TGTGCCAGCAGTTACAGGAGCCCAGTTTTC.

This sequence joins TRBV2 and TRBJ2-7; the D is unclear. Germline CDR1 is SNHLY and CDR2 is FYNNEI. V was cut by 6 bases and J by 5 bases, with 8 bases left in between. CDR3 length: 11 amino acids. The CDR3 region is CASRGLDEQYF. DNA for the CDR3: TGTGCCAGCAGAGGATTGGACGAGCAGTACTTC.

The chain couples TRBV6-2 or TRBV6-3 to TRBJ2-2; D may be TRBD1 (5 bases). The V end was cut by 4 bases, the J end by 3 bases, with 6 bases between. The CDR3 runs to 13 residues. CDR1 and CDR2 from the germline V gene are MNHEY and SVGEGT. DNA for the CDR3: TGTGCCAGCAGTTTCAGGGACACCGGGGAGCTGTTTTTT. Translation gives CASSFRDTGELFF.

The chain is built from TRBV6-5 and TRBJ1-6, with TRBD1 matching 8 bases. From germline, CDR1 is MNHEY and CDR2 SVGAGI. This CDR3 has 13 residues. The CDR3, as DNA: TGTGCGTCCGGGACAGGATTAAATTCACCCCTCCACTTT. Translation gives CASGTGLNSPLHF.

The J gene is TRBJ2-2, the V gene TRBV11-2, with D hard to call. The CDR3 covers 14 residues. The V gene's germline CDR1 is SGHAT and CDR2 FQNNGV. Trimming shortened V by 3 bases and J by 0 bases, and 5 bases separated the two germline ends. CDR3 in amino acids: CASSLLANTGELFF. The CDR3 DNA is TGTGCCAGCAGCTTGCTCGCGAACACCGGGGAGCTGTTTTTT.